This TCR beta chain was captured by sequencing in a study of blood T cell repertoires in COVID-19. Overall study: The cDNA or gDNA used as material had been derived from T cells, B-cell-depleted T cells, or PBMCs.

TCRdb's copy holds only in-frame clones and misses some; the assay was immunoSEQ multiplex PCR. The profile shows 200,000 to 300,000 clones, approximately 88% of them singletons. Living in roughly 25 US areas, the participants were between about 18 and 100 years of age. Assignment of participants to cohorts was predicated upon participant-reported clinical history. Sequences were obtained from PBMCs or T cells enriched from blood (not recorded which). This receptor was taken from a woman aged 40 to 50 with acute COVID-19.

The CDR3 DNA is TGTGCCAGTAGTCACAGGACTAACTATGGCTACACCTTC. This codes for CASSHRTNYGYTF. This chain links TRBV19 with TRBJ1-2, with D possibly TRBD1 on 5 matching bases. This CDR3 is built from 13 residues. The V end was cut by 5 bases, the J end by 0 bases, with 7 bases between. Germline values: CDR1 LNHDA, CDR2 SQIVND (reference sequence).